One and the same sample provided the 26 T cell receptor beta chains below, sequenced in a study of cytomegalovirus exposure and HLA in healthy donors. Primers: 60 Vbeta forward and 13 Jbeta reverse. Profiled with immunoSEQ multiplex PCR; TCRdb holds only in-frame clones, not every one. Of approximately 200,000 clones in the sample, about 79% were seen once. The material sequenced was PBMCs. Receptors were obtained from a man between 18 and 29 years old in good health and CMV-seronegative.

In regard to this clone: Sequence at one end of the junction differs from germline and may be a read error. This chain connects TRBV20-1 to TRBJ2-7; a possible D gene is TRBD1 (6 bases). The CDR3 is 11 residues long. CDR1 and CDR2 from the germline V gene are DFQATT and SNEGSKA (reference sequence). The DNA of the CDR3 is TGCAGTGCTAGGGGGGCTGGGGACCCGAGATTC. Its translation: CSARGAGDPRF.

The chain links TRBV13 to TRBJ2-7; D remains unclear. This CDR3 is 15 amino acids long. Trimming cost V 1 base and J 3 bases, with 13 bases left between them. Per the germline V gene, CDR1 is PRHDT and CDR2 is FYEKMQ (reference sequence). The CDR3 protein is CASSLDPGPGYEQYF. CDR3 nucleotide sequence: TGTGCCAGCAGCTTAGACCCTGGGCCAGGCTACGAGCAGTACTTC.

The chain joins TRBV5-4 to TRBJ2-2; TRBD1 matches at 8 bases. CDR1 SGHNT and CDR2 YYREEE come from the germline V gene (reference sequence). After removal of 2 bases from V and 3 bases from J, the junction contained 9 bases not matched to a gene. The CDR3 has 17 amino acids. For the CDR3, the DNA is TGTGCCAGCAGCTTCCATTTCAGGGGGCGAGACACCGGGGAGCTGTTTTTT. As protein: CASSFHFRGRDTGELFF.

The rearrangement links TRBV15 to TRBJ2-3; TRBD2 might be the D (6 bases). The CDR3 is made up of 16 amino acids. Germline assignment: CDR1 LNHNV and CDR2 YYDKDF (reference sequence). With 0 bases removed from V and 0 bases from J, the gap between germline ends came to 10 bases. The CDR3: CATSRDLASSTDTQYF. The DNA for the CDR3 is TGTGCCACCAGCAGAGATCTAGCGTCTAGCACAGATACGCAGTATTTT.

This chain joins TRBV7-3 and TRBJ2-3, with 14 bases fitting TRBD2. Per germline, CDR1 SGHTA and CDR2 FQGTGA. The CDR3 runs 21 residues. V lost 2 bases, J lost 0 bases, and 13 bases stayed unmatched. CDR3 residues: CASSLGESGTSGGPSTDTQYF. DNA of the CDR3: TGTGCCAGCAGCTTAGGGGAGTCCGGGACTAGCGGGGGACCCAGCACAGATACGCAGTATTTT.

The chain has TRBV28 and TRBJ1-2; 12 nucleotides match TRBD1. J lost 0 bases, V lost 6 bases, and 2 bases had no gene match. This CDR3 is built from 15 residues. Per the germline V gene, CDR1 is MDHEN and CDR2 is SYDVKM. The CDR3 nucleotides are TGTGCCAGCAGGGGACAGGGGGCCCCTAACTATGGCTACACCTTC. Translated, it gives CASRGQGAPNYGYTF.

This clone was detected only once. This sequence joins TRBV11-3 and TRBJ2-7; TRBD1 is a possible D gene (6 bases). Germline CDR1 SGHNT, CDR2 YENEEA. Trimming took off 4 bases at V and 3 bases at J, with 10 bases between the two ends. CDR3 size: 13 residues. In DNA, the CDR3 is TGTGCCAGCAGCTCCAGGGGCCACTACGAGCAGTACTTC. It is translated as CASSSRGHYEQYF.

The rearrangement links TRBV6-5 to TRBJ1-6, with D hard to call. The CDR3 extends over 16 amino acids. Germline V CDR1 and CDR2: MNHEY, SVGAGI. V lost 2 bases, J lost 4 bases, and 12 bases lay in between. CDR3 sequence reads: CASSYNREIYNSPLHF. The CDR3 bases are TGTGCCAGCAGTTACAACAGAGAGATATATAATTCACCCCTCCACTTT.

The chain is built from TRBV5-1 and TRBJ2-1, with 7 positions matching TRBD1. This CDR3 comprises 14 residues. V lost 1 base to trimming and J lost 7 bases; unmatched junction nucleotides: 5. Germline CDR1 reads SGHRS; CDR2 reads YFSETQ. The CDR3 DNA is TGCGCCAGCAGCTTGTGGGGACAGTCAAATGAGCAGTTCTTC. Translating it yields CASSLWGQSNEQFF.

This chain links TRBV4-1 with TRBJ2-5; D ambiguous. This CDR3 contains 15 residues. Per germline, CDR1 MGHRA and CDR2 YSYEKL. V dropped 0 bases and J dropped 2 bases, with 10 bases sitting between them. The CDR3 nucleotides are TGCGCCAGCAGCCAAGATCGAGGTACTCAAGAGACCCAGTACTTC. As protein: CASSQDRGTQETQYF.

The chain carries TRBV5-1 and TRBJ2-2; TRBD1 is a possible D gene (6 bases). The CDR3 totals 17 residues. Per germline, CDR1 SGHRS and CDR2 YFSETQ. V gave up 0 bases and J gave up 2 bases, with 14 bases separating them. CDR3 nucleotide sequence: TGCGCCAGCAGCTTGGCGAGGTCGGGACAAAACACCGGGGAGCTGTTTTTT. It yields the protein CASSLARSGQNTGELFF.

A remark on this clone: The junction departs from the called germline gene at one end, perhaps through a read error. Other nucleotide sequences from this sample produce the same CDR3. The rearrangement joins TRBV12-5 to TRBJ1-1; TRBD1 agrees at 8 bases. From germline, CDR1 is LGHNT and CDR2 FRNRAP. The CDR3 spans 15 residues. CDR3 residues: CASGPPDRGDTEAFF. The CDR3 DNA follows: TGTGCTAGTGGTCCCCCAGACAGGGGAGACACCGAAGCTTTCTTT. The full variable domain, rest sourced from reference TRBV12-5 and TRBJ1-1, is DARVTQTPRHKVTEMGQEVTMRCQPILGHNTVFWYRQTMMQGLELLAYFRNRAPLDDSGMPKDRFSAEMPDATLATLKIQPSEPRDSAVYFCASGPPDRGDTEAFFGQGTRLTVV.

V is TRBV11-2 and J is TRBJ2-1; D gene ambiguous. Trimming cost V 5 bases and J 6 bases, with 20 bases left between them. The CDR3 covers 16 residues. CDR1 and CDR2 from the germline V gene are SGHAT and FQNNGV. The CDR3 DNA is TGTGCCAGCAGCCGCGGCCGTTTAATAGACTCCAATGAGCAGTTCTTC. The encoded protein is CASSRGRLIDSNEQFF.

This clone was observed a handful of times. The chain joins TRBV10-3 to TRBJ1-2, with TRBD1 identical over 8 bases. CDR1 is ENHRY, CDR2 SYGVKD, per germline. Trimming cost V 6 bases and J 4 bases; bases outside gene matches: 7. This CDR3 is 14 amino acids long. The CDR3 sequence: CAIRPGQEAYGYTF. The CDR3 DNA reads TGTGCCATCAGACCGGGACAGGAGGCCTATGGCTACACCTTC.

The chain uses TRBV5-7 and TRBJ2-7; D is possibly TRBD1 (6 bases). TRBV5-7 is known as an ORF, though its function is uncertain. The CDR3 extends over 19 amino acids. V lost 3 bases and J lost 0, with 25 bases in between. The CDR3 bases are TGTGCCAGCAGCTCCGGTGGGTTACAGGGTAGGGGAAACTCCTACGAGCAGTACTTC. Its translation is CASSSGGLQGRGNSYEQYF.

This chain joins TRBV9 and TRBJ2-2, with a possible D match to TRBD2 (6 bases). The V end lost 0 bases, the J end lost 7 bases, and 10 bases lay between the germline ends. The CDR3 has 14 amino acids. In germline, CDR1 is SGDLS, CDR2 YYNGEE. The CDR3 bases are TGTGCCAGCAGCGTAGTCGGGGGAGTCGGGGAGCTGTTTTTT. Its translation: CASSVVGGVGELFF.

The chain carries TRBV7-2 and TRBJ2-7, with D maybe TRBD2 (5 bases). The CDR3 extends over 12 amino acids. Germline-derived CDR1 and CDR2 are SGHTA and FQGNSA. V was cut by 3 bases and J by 4 bases, with 7 bases left in between. Here the CDR3 DNA reads TGTGCCAGCAGCTTCGAGGGTTACGAGCAGTACTTC. This encodes CASSFEGYEQYF.

The CDR3 nucleotides are TGTGCCAGCAGTTCGGCAGGTGAGCAGTTCTTC. Encoded protein: CASSSAGEQFF. The chain carries TRBV27 and TRBJ2-1, with D unclear. The CDR3 totals 11 residues. V was trimmed by 4 bases and J by 9 bases, leaving 7 bases between them. Germline values: CDR1 MNHEY, CDR2 SMNVEV (reference sequence).

The chain combines TRBV2 with TRBJ1-2; 8 positions match TRBD1. The CDR3 has 14 amino acids. V lost 9 bases, J lost 7 bases, and 13 bases stayed unmatched. The germline gives CDR1 SNHLY, CDR2 FYNNEI. The DNA of the CDR3 is TGTGCCAGTACAGGGGGGTCTTCGGTCTTTGGCTACACCTTC. Its translation: CASTGGSSVFGYTF.

A few counts support this clone. This sequence joins TRBV30 and TRBJ1-4; TRBD1 aligns across 7 bases. V dropped 3 bases and J dropped 6; count of bases not matched to a gene: 10. Germline loops: CDR1 GTSNPN, CDR2 SVGIG (reference sequence). CDR3 size: 15 residues. The CDR3 here is CAWRQGNAADEKLFF. Here the CDR3 DNA reads TGTGCCTGGAGACAGGGGAATGCAGCAGATGAAAAACTGTTTTTT.

In regard to this clone: Sequence at one end of the junction differs from germline and may be a read error. The chain uses TRBV6-5 and TRBJ2-7; D perhaps matches TRBD1 (6 bases). In germline, CDR1 is MNHEY, CDR2 SVGAGI. The CDR3 loop spans 14 amino acids. This chain's CDR3 is CASSYVQGSYEQHF. The CDR3 bases are TGTGCCAGCAGTTATGTACAGGGTTCCTACGAGCAGCACTTC.

The chain has TRBV7-9 and TRBJ2-3; tentatively, D is TRBD2 (5 bases). There are 15 residues in the CDR3. Germline CDR1 is SEHNR and CDR2 is FQNEAQ (reference sequence). V gave up 5 bases and J gave up 0 bases, with 12 bases separating them. In nucleotides, the CDR3 is TGTGCCAGCAGCATAGGAGGAGCTAGCACAGATACGCAGTATTTT. This codes for CASSIGGASTDTQYF.

This clone was found once. Different DNA sequences within this sample yield the same CDR3. This chain uses TRBV30 with TRBJ2-5, with unresolved D. V lost 2 bases to trimming and J lost 5 bases, with 6 bases between them. From germline, CDR1 is GTSNPN and CDR2 SVGIG (reference sequence). This CDR3 is 11 amino acids long. The CDR3 loop is CAWSPGETQYF. The CDR3 DNA is TGTGCCTGGAGTCCCGGGGAGACCCAGTACTTC.

This clone is a singleton in its sample. The rearrangement joins TRBV11-2 to TRBJ1-4, with TRBD1 identical over 7 bases. The germline gives CDR1 SGHAT, CDR2 FQNNGV. The CDR3 has 16 residues. J gave up 6 bases and V 0 bases, and 7 bases lay outside the gene matches. The CDR3 nucleotides read TGTGCCAGCAGCTTAGATCAAGGGGGCTTTGATGAAAAACTGTTTTTT. It specifies CASSLDQGGFDEKLFF.

The J gene is TRBJ1-2, the V gene TRBV9; D is unclear. Trimming removed 0 bases at V and 13 bases at J, with 13 bases between. From germline, CDR1 is SGDLS and CDR2 YYNGEE. The CDR3 sequence is 12 residues long. This CDR3 is CASSVAEGLSTF. CDR3 DNA sequence: TGTGCCAGCAGCGTAGCGGAGGGTTTATCCACCTTC.

The chain employs TRBV12-2 and TRBJ2-7; the table's TRBD2 call for D was not verified on the DNA. TRBV12-2 is tagged as a pseudogene. The CDR3 is 17 amino acids. The CDR3 protein is CARRGEVTSGSSYEQYF. Written as DNA, the CDR3 is TGTGCAAGGAGAGGAGAGGTGACGAGCGGTAGCTCCTACGAGCAGTACTTC.